The clone carrying this T cell receptor (beta chain) was observed a single time. Its antigen is currently unknown. This CDR3 spans 14 amino acids. Per the germline V gene, CDR1 is LNHDA and CDR2 is SQIVND (reference sequence). V shed 3 bases and J shed 6 bases, with 11 bases lying between them. Time point reported: week 5, during vaccination. Mutant IDH1 20-mer peptide, at 300 ug, made up each vaccine dose, with topical imiquimod. These data originate in a study of a mutant IDH1 vaccine in newly diagnosed glioma. Sequencing was performed with immunoSEQ multiplex PCR; in TCRdb, only in-frame clones are kept and a portion is missing. The sample holds around 25,000 clones, roughly three quarters seen once.

Sequencing was performed on PBMCs, taken from a glioma patient whose treatment included an IDH1 peptide vaccine. The sequence came from a man in his forties with glioma. Some clones in this sample may be carry-over from other donors' samples. This chain links TRBV19 with TRBJ2-2; tentatively, D is TRBD1 (6 bases). CDR3 sequence: CASSIGTSAGELFF. CDR3 sequence (DNA): TGTGCCAGTAGTATCGGGACATCGGCCGGGGAGCTGTTTTTT.